The 24 T cell receptor beta chains below were found in one sample sequenced in a study of blood T cell repertoires in COVID-19. This table comes from immunoSEQ multiplex PCR, and its TCRdb copy is limited to in-frame clones, with some not included. The sample lists over 65,000 clones; around 86% were seen once. Sequencing was carried out using peripheral blood. These receptors were taken from a man aged 25-45 years with acute or convalescent COVID-19.

This chain uses TRBV5-4 with TRBJ1-1; D not resolved. CDR3 length equals 17 residues. CDR1 is SGHNT, CDR2 YYREEE, per germline (reference sequence). Trimming cost V 4 bases and J 0 bases, with 19 bases left between them. The CDR3 DNA sequence: TGTGCCAGCAGCCGATACATCGCTCGCAAGATGAACACTGAAGCTTTCTTT. Protein product: CASSRYIARKMNTEAFF.

The CDR3 sequence: CATSRGSDRAHGYTF. The CDR3 DNA reads as TGTGCCACCAGCAGAGGCTCTGACAGGGCCCATGGCTACACCTTC. The chain combines TRBV15 with TRBJ1-2; 7 bases match TRBD1. V was clipped by 1 base and J by 6 bases; unmatched bases: 8. From germline, CDR1 is LNHNV and CDR2 YYDKDF (reference sequence). This CDR3 contains 15 residues.

The gene calls are TRBV4-1 and TRBJ2-1, with D tentatively TRBD2 (5 bases). CDR1 and CDR2 from the germline V gene are MGHRA and YSYEKL. V was shortened by 3 bases and J by 7 bases, with 13 bases between the two germline ends. The CDR3 extends over 14 amino acids. This CDR3 reads CASSQGTGMNEQFF. For the CDR3, the DNA is TGCGCCAGCAGCCAGGGTACGGGAATGAATGAGCAGTTCTTC.

J is TRBJ2-1 and V is TRBV6-1; tentative D call: TRBD2 (6 bases). The CDR3 is 15 residues long. CDR1 MNHNS and CDR2 SASEGT come from the germline V gene. The V end was cut by 1 base, the J end by 4 bases, with 11 bases between. The CDR3 region is CASSEVWTTYNEQFF. As DNA, the CDR3 is TGTGCCAGCAGTGAAGTTTGGACTACATACAATGAGCAGTTCTTC.

This clone was recorded once. J is TRBJ2-6 and V is TRBV5-1; D is undetermined. This CDR3 contains 16 residues. V dropped 0 bases and J dropped 0 bases, with 7 bases sitting between them. Germline V gene data show CDR1 as SGHRS and CDR2 as YFSETQ. The CDR3 protein is CASSLGLSSGANVLTF. As DNA, the CDR3 is TGCGCCAGCAGCTTGGGTCTATCCTCTGGGGCCAACGTCCTGACTTTC.

The genes are TRBV3-1 (or the pseudogene TRBV3-2) and TRBJ2-7, with D perhaps TRBD2 (5 bases). Germline V gene lookup returns CDR1 LGHDT and CDR2 YNNKEL (reference sequence). The CDR3 runs 15 residues. The V and J ends lost 0 bases and 0 bases respectively, with 9 bases between them. The CDR3 is CASSQEWESSYEQYF. Here the CDR3 DNA reads TGTGCCAGCAGCCAAGAGTGGGAGAGCTCCTACGAGCAGTACTTC.

The chain has TRBV15 and TRBJ1-6; D uncertain. This CDR3 comprises 15 residues. The germline V gene encodes CDR1 LNHNV and CDR2 YYDKDF (reference sequence). V was clipped by 1 base and J by 4 bases, with 8 bases between them. The CDR3 reads CATSRVREYNSPLHF. The DNA of the CDR3 is TGTGCCACCAGCAGAGTAAGGGAGTATAATTCACCCCTCCACTTT.

This chain uses TRBV11-2 with TRBJ2-6; TRBD1 matches at 11 bases. The CDR3 runs 18 residues. Germline assignment: CDR1 SGHAT and CDR2 FQNNGV. V lost 5 bases to trimming and J lost 4 bases; unmatched junction nucleotides: 10. CDR3 nucleotides: TGTGCCAGCAGCACCCAGGACAGGGGGCTAGCCGGGGCCAACGTCCTGACTTTC. Translated, it gives CASSTQDRGLAGANVLTF.

This clone appeared a single time. The genes are TRBV6-5 and TRBJ1-5, with D tentatively TRBD1 (5 bases). Trimming cost V 6 bases and J 1 base, with 13 bases left between them. This CDR3 contains 15 residues. Germline CDR1 MNHEY, CDR2 SVGAGI. In DNA, the CDR3 is TGTGCCAGCAGCCAGATTCGACAGAGCAATCAGCCCCAGCATTTT. Encoded protein: CASSQIRQSNQPQHF.

This chain links TRBV5-1 with TRBJ2-1, with 7 bases lining up with TRBD2. V was pared by 3 bases and J by 4 bases, with 10 bases of the junction left unmatched. This CDR3 spans 16 amino acids. Germline V CDR1 and CDR2: SGHRS, YFSETQ. The CDR3 nucleotides read TGCGCCAGCAGCTGGAGGGCGGGAGAGGCTTACAATGAGCAGTTCTTC. Translated, it gives CASSWRAGEAYNEQFF.

The genes are TRBV10-3 and TRBJ2-1; TRBD1 matches 10 bases. V lost 2 bases and J lost 8; bases outside the gene matches: 6. Looked up from germline, CDR1 is ENHRY and CDR2 is SYGVKD. The CDR3 spans 15 residues. The CDR3 region is CAISERTTGGYEQFF. In DNA form, the CDR3 reads TGTGCCATCAGTGAGAGAACGACAGGGGGCTATGAGCAGTTCTTC.

The CDR3 coding sequence is TGTGCCAGCAGCCCGACCCAGGGAGGGGGGGTGGTTTACTTC. This translates into CASSPTQGGGVVYF. J is TRBJ2-5 and V is TRBV3-1 (or the pseudogene TRBV3-2); tentative D call: TRBD2 (7 bases). The CDR3 spans 14 residues. Trimming stripped 4 bases from V and 14 bases from J, with 23 bases between. Germline lookup yields CDR1 LGHDT and CDR2 YNNKEL (reference sequence).

This clone was observed a single time. The CDR3 nucleotides read TGCGCCAGCAGCTTAGGGACAGGCCTAATGGGAAGACTGTTTTTT. It codes for CASSLGTGLMGRLFF. The rearrangement uses TRBV5-1 and TRBJ1-4; the match to TRBD1 covers 8 bases. This CDR3 is built from 15 residues. J lost 13 bases, V lost 2 bases, and 13 bases had no gene match. CDR1 is SGHRS and CDR2 is YFSETQ in the germline V gene.

The V gene is TRBV7-2, the J gene TRBJ2-7, with a tentative D call TRBD2 (6 bases). Germline V gene lookup returns CDR1 SGHTA and CDR2 FQGNSA. The CDR3 sequence is 15 residues long. Trimming cost V 1 base and J 6 bases, with 16 bases left between them. The CDR3 DNA follows: TGTGCCAGCAGCTTAGAGCTTGGAGCGGGCCTCGAGCAGTACTTC. This codes for CASSLELGAGLEQYF.

The chain uses TRBV24-1 and TRBJ2-1; D remains ambiguous. This CDR3 contains 13 residues. V lost 4 bases and J lost 0, with 3 bases in between. The V gene's germline CDR1 is KGHDR and CDR2 SFDVKD. The CDR3 nucleotides are TGTGCCACCAGTGACAACTCCTACAATGAGCAGTTCTTC. Translated, it gives CATSDNSYNEQFF.

The chain has TRBV20-1 and TRBJ2-7; D is unclear. The CDR3 has 10 residues. V gave up 5 bases and J gave up 4 bases, with 6 bases separating them. Germline V CDR1 and CDR2: DFQATT, SNEGSKA (reference sequence). The CDR3 is CSAFEYEQYF. CDR3 nucleotides: TGCAGTGCTTTTGAGTACGAGCAGTACTTC.

The chain couples TRBV9 to TRBJ1-5; D perhaps matches TRBD1 (6 bases). The CDR3 consists of 14 residues. The ends were cut back, 0 bases at V and 6 bases at J, with 10 bases in the middle. CDR1 is SGDLS and CDR2 is YYNGEE in the germline V gene. This CDR3 is CASSVGQAPQPQHF. The CDR3 nucleotides are TGTGCCAGCAGCGTAGGACAGGCTCCTCAGCCCCAGCATTTT.

This clone was counted a few times. The chain is built from TRBV4-1 and TRBJ2-1, with D tentatively TRBD2 (5 bases). The CDR3 is 20 amino acids. Trimming pared 5 bases from V and 8 bases from J, leaving 34 bases between. The V gene's germline CDR1 is MGHRA and CDR2 YSYEKL. The CDR3 sequence: CASSTPGGKEATSFKDEQFF. The CDR3 nucleotides read TGCGCCAGCAGCACCCCTGGTGGGAAGGAGGCTACCTCCTTTAAGGATGAGCAGTTCTTC.

The genes are TRBV6-5 and TRBJ2-3; tentative D call: TRBD2 (7 bases). The CDR3 has 12 residues. Germline V CDR1 and CDR2: MNHEY, SVGAGI. V lost 11 bases and J 5 bases, leaving 14 bases between the germline ends. This chain's CDR3 is CAAGGLLDTQYF. The CDR3 coding sequence is TGTGCCGCCGGGGGGCTTCTAGATACGCAGTATTTT.

In this sample, this clone turned up a few times. The V gene is TRBV30, the J gene TRBJ1-1; D is ambiguous. The germline V and J ends were trimmed by 2 bases and 0 bases, with 4 bases remaining between them. This CDR3 spans 12 amino acids. CDR1 is GTSNPN, CDR2 SVGIG, per germline (reference sequence). The CDR3 nucleotides are TGTGCCTGGAGTATCGTGAACACTGAAGCTTTCTTT. Translated: CAWSIVNTEAFF.

The chain uses TRBV7-9 and TRBJ2-2, with TRBD1 as a possible D gene (5 bases). The CDR3 is made up of 13 amino acids. Trimming left V 6 bases short and J 1 base short, with 6 bases between. From germline, CDR1 is SEHNR and CDR2 FQNEAQ (reference sequence). The CDR3 DNA follows: TGTGCCAGCAGTAGGGGGAACACCGGGGAGCTGTTTTTT. This encodes CASSRGNTGELFF.

The table lists this clone with a few counts. The rearrangement links TRBV15 to TRBJ2-5; D is possibly TRBD2 (5 bases). Trimming removed 3 bases at V and 2 bases at J, with 13 bases between. Germline V gene lookup returns CDR1 LNHNV and CDR2 YYDKDF (reference sequence). CDR3 length: 15 residues. CDR3 sequence reads: CATSRRRSGQETQYF. The CDR3 DNA reads TGTGCCACCAGCAGGAGACGCTCGGGGCAAGAGACCCAGTACTTC. Complete variable domain (other parts from reference TRBV15 and TRBJ2-5): DAMVIQNPRYQVTQFGKPVTLSCSQTLNHNVMYWYQQKSSQAPKLLFHYYDKDFNNEADTPDNFQSRRPNTSFCFLDIRSPGLGDTAMYLCATSRRRSGQETQYFGPGTRLLVL.

The chain is built from TRBV4-2 and TRBJ2-3, with a weak D call TRBD2 (5 bases). The CDR3 sequence is 16 residues long. CDR1 is LGHNA, CDR2 YNFKEQ, per germline. V was trimmed by 4 bases and J by 4 bases, leaving 18 bases between them. The CDR3 loop is CASSPRGRSVSDTQYF. The CDR3 nucleotides are TGTGCCAGCAGCCCCCGAGGGCGCAGTGTTTCAGATACGCAGTATTTT.

The gene calls are TRBV4-3 and TRBJ2-7, with a tentative D call TRBD1 (5 bases). Germline values: CDR1 LGHNA, CDR2 YSLEER. The ends were cut back, 3 bases at V and 1 base at J, with 10 bases in the middle. This CDR3 has 14 amino acids. DNA for the CDR3: TGCGCCAGCAGCCATTCCTCAGGGTCCTACGAGCAGTACTTC. Amino acids: CASSHSSGSYEQYF.